These 26 T cell receptor beta chains were sequenced from one sample in a study of blood T cells in healthy people across ages. PCR was performed a second time for 7 to 11 cycles using a sample-barcoded 5' primer and a J-beta primer mix. TCRdb itself ran the 5' RACE reads through MiXCR, one entry per CDR3 protein. The table has about 1,000,000 distinct CDR3 sequences, 45% seen once. The sequenced sample consisted of blood. These receptors came from a woman aged 60 to 75 in good health.

This rearrangement joins TRBV27 to TRBJ2-5, with D tentatively TRBD2 (5 bases). The DNA matches TRBJ2-7 better at its end, which makes the J call doubtful. Germline V gene lookup returns CDR1 MNHEY and CDR2 SMNVEV (reference sequence). The CDR3 totals 13 residues. CDR3 coding DNA: TGTGCCAGCAGTTTATCGTCGGGGATCGAGCAGTACTTC. Translating it yields CASSLSSGIEQYF.

The V gene is TRBV6-1, the J gene TRBJ2-7; D is unresolved. V was clipped by 6 bases and J by 10 bases, with 19 bases between them. The germline V gene encodes CDR1 MNHNS and CDR2 SASEGT. The CDR3 is 13 residues long. The CDR3 sequence: CASRGQAVWAQYF. In DNA, the CDR3 is TGTGCCAGCAGAGGGCAGGCGGTCTGGGCCCAGTACTTC.

This clonotype has only a few counts. V is TRBV3-1 and J is TRBJ1-5; weak D call: TRBD1 (5 bases). Trimming stripped 4 bases from V and 6 bases from J, with 10 bases between. The CDR3 has 13 amino acids. CDR1 is LGHDT, CDR2 YNNKEL, per germline (reference sequence). The CDR3 DNA reads as TGTGCCAGCAGCCCCGACGGGGGTCAGCCCCAGCATTTT. Its protein product is CASSPDGGQPQHF.

There are a few counts of this clonotype. V and J are TRBV15 and TRBJ2-1; no reliable D call. Germline V gene data show CDR1 as LNHNV and CDR2 as YYDKDF (reference sequence). The CDR3 totals 17 residues. Trimming stripped 0 bases from V and 4 bases from J, with 16 bases between. This CDR3 reads CATSRDRIGRLYNEQFF. DNA for the CDR3: TGTGCCACCAGCAGAGATAGAATAGGAAGGCTGTACAATGAGCAGTTCTTC.

The chain carries TRBV27 and TRBJ2-7; 7 nucleotides match TRBD1. The germline gives CDR1 MNHEY, CDR2 SMNVEV (reference sequence). CDR3 length: 17 amino acids. The V and J ends lost 6 bases and 3 bases, in that order; junction bases with no gene match: 17. The CDR3 region is CASSPRATGLNLYEQYF. The CDR3 region has the DNA TGTGCCAGCAGCCCCAGGGCGACAGGGCTAAACCTCTACGAGCAGTACTTC.

This chain joins TRBV7-2 and TRBJ1-2; 8 bases agree with TRBD1. Trimming cost V 2 bases and J 4 bases; bases outside gene matches: 3. Germline CDR1 and CDR2: SGHTA and FQGNSA. The CDR3 contains 14 residues. In DNA, the CDR3 is TGTGCCAGCAGCTTACCTGGGACAGGCTATGGCTACACCTTC. This gives the protein CASSLPGTGYGYTF.

With respect to this clonotype: At one of its ends the junction is not consistent with the germline gene, which may arise from a read error. The chain combines TRBV2 with TRBJ2-1; 7 nucleotides match TRBD2. The germline CDR1 and CDR2 sequences are SNHLY and FYNNEI. The CDR3 is 16 amino acids. CDR3 amino acids: CASSEVSGNSHNEQFF. The CDR3 DNA follows: TGTGCCAGCAGTGAAGTGAGCGGGAACTCCCACAATGAGCAGTTCTTC.

The chain uses TRBV4-2 and TRBJ1-6; TRBD1 agrees at 7 bases. Trimming removed 5 bases from V and 0 bases from J; junction bases left unmatched: 4. There are 16 residues in the CDR3. The V gene's germline CDR1 is LGHNA and CDR2 YNFKEQ. The CDR3 sequence: CASSGTEDSYNSPLHF. In DNA form, the CDR3 reads TGTGCCAGCAGCGGGACAGAAGACTCCTATAATTCACCCCTCCACTTT.

V usage is TRBV9 and J usage is TRBJ1-1; D gene uncertain. The CDR3 totals 17 residues. From germline, CDR1 is SGDLS and CDR2 YYNGEE. V lost 0 bases to trimming and J lost 0 bases, with 15 bases between them. The DNA of the CDR3 is TGTGCCAGCAGCGTAGATGGCGGATCGGGCGTGAACACTGAAGCTTTCTTT. As protein: CASSVDGGSGVNTEAFF.

The chain joins TRBV29-1 to TRBJ1-2; unclear D gene. The ends were cut back, 4 bases at V and 4 bases at J, with 10 bases in the middle. Germline lookup yields CDR1 SQVTM and CDR2 ANQGSEA. The CDR3 sequence is 12 residues long. The CDR3, as DNA: TGCAGCGTTGGTGAGGGATTCTATGGCTACACCTTC. Its protein is CSVGEGFYGYTF.

This CDR3 is CASSEGAASTLQYF. CDR3 DNA sequence: TGCGCCAGCAGTGAGGGGGCTGCTAGCACGCTGCAGTACTTC. This chain uses TRBV10-1 with TRBJ2-7, with D possibly called TRBD1 or TRBD2 (5 bases each). This CDR3 is built from 14 residues. With 2 bases removed from V and 9 bases from J, the gap between germline ends came to 17 bases. Germline loops: CDR1 WNHNN, CDR2 SYGVQD (reference sequence).

This clonotype was counted ten times or more. V gene TRBV15 combines with J gene TRBJ2-7; D tentatively reads TRBD1 or TRBD2 (5 bases each). The CDR3 is 17 amino acids. The germline V and J ends were trimmed by 0 bases and 2 bases, with 17 bases remaining between them. CDR1 LNHNV and CDR2 YYDKDF come from the germline V gene (reference sequence). In DNA form, the CDR3 reads TGTGCCACCAGCAGAGATTTTGTGGGGACCGCAGCCTACGAGCAGTACTTC. Amino acids: CATSRDFVGTAAYEQYF.

This rearrangement joins TRBV3-1 to TRBJ2-5; 13 bases fit TRBD2. The V gene end was trimmed by 0 bases and the J gene end by 11 bases; junction bases not matched to a gene: 12. This CDR3 contains 17 residues. Germline V lookup: CDR1 LGHDT, CDR2 YNNKEL (reference sequence). CDR3: CASSQEVLAGGGNEQYF. CDR3 coding DNA: TGTGCCAGCAGCCAAGAGGTACTAGCGGGAGGGGGGAATGAGCAGTACTTC.

The chain links TRBV5-6 to TRBJ2-5, with a possible D match to TRBD2 (5 bases). This CDR3 region has 14 residues. Trimming left V 5 bases short and J 2 bases short, with 13 bases between. From germline, CDR1 is SGHDT and CDR2 YYEEEE. The CDR3 nucleotides are TGTGCCAGCAGACAAACGGGCGGGCAAGAGACCCAGTACTTC. This gives the protein CASRQTGGQETQYF.

The J gene is TRBJ2-7, the V gene TRBV6-5; the D call may be TRBD1 or TRBD2 (7 bases each). The CDR3 loop spans 15 amino acids. V was clipped by 5 bases and J by 1 base, with 15 bases between them. Germline CDR1 reads MNHEY; CDR2 reads SVGAGI. The CDR3 spells CASSLQGRVSYEQYF. CDR3 DNA sequence: TGTGCCAGCAGTCTACAGGGGAGGGTTTCCTACGAGCAGTACTTC.

This clonotype was seen a few times. The chain combines TRBV28 with TRBJ2-1; D might be TRBD2 (5 bases). The CDR3 has 15 residues. Trimming shortened V by 6 bases and J by 7 bases, and 19 bases separated the two germline ends. Germline CDR1 MDHEN, CDR2 SYDVKM. CDR3 nucleotides: TGTGCCAGCAGATCCGGACCGGGGAGTCTTAATGAGCAGTTCTTC. This encodes CASRSGPGSLNEQFF.

The rearrangement uses TRBV20-1 and TRBJ2-5; D uncertain. This CDR3 has 14 amino acids. Deletions cut 1 base from V and 2 bases from J, with 11 bases between. Germline values: CDR1 DFQATT, CDR2 SNEGSKA (reference sequence). The DNA of the CDR3 is TGCAGTGCTAGAGTTAAGACAAATCAAGAGACCCAGTACTTC. Protein sequence: CSARVKTNQETQYF.

The sample holds a few counts of this clonotype. This chain links TRBV5-6 with TRBJ2-1, with a tentative D call TRBD1 (6 bases). There are 13 residues in the CDR3. Trimming cost V 2 bases and J 10 bases, with 13 bases left between them. CDR1 is SGHDT and CDR2 is YYEEEE in the germline V gene. CDR3 bases: TGTGCCAGCAGCTTCTCCAGCGACAGGGAGCAGTTCTTC. This sequence encodes CASSFSSDREQFF.

This chain joins TRBV7-2 and TRBJ2-7; perhaps TRBD2 as D (7 bases). CDR3 size: 14 residues. Germline V gene sequence: CDR1 SGHTA, CDR2 FQGNSA. V lost 2 bases and J 7 bases, leaving 15 bases between the germline ends. The CDR3 reads CASSLMGGGNEQYF. CDR3 bases: TGTGCCAGCAGCTTAATGGGGGGGGGCAATGAGCAGTACTTC.

This clonotype was picked up a small number of times. This chain connects TRBV3-1 to TRBJ1-1; D gene ambiguous. Germline V CDR1 and CDR2: LGHDT, YNNKEL (reference sequence). CDR3 length equals 15 residues. The germline V and J ends were trimmed by 1 base and 2 bases, with 11 bases remaining between them. The chain's CDR3 is CASSQGRADNTEAFF. The CDR3 coding sequence is TGTGCCAGCAGCCAAGGAAGGGCCGACAACACTGAAGCTTTCTTT.

This chain uses TRBV7-9 with TRBJ2-7; tentatively, D is TRBD2 (6 bases). The CDR3 length is 14 residues. Trimming cost V 6 bases and J 2 bases, with 14 bases left between them. The germline gives CDR1 SEHNR, CDR2 FQNEAQ (reference sequence). The CDR3 loop is CASSSTGSPYEQYF. In DNA, the CDR3 is TGTGCCAGCAGTTCCACCGGGAGCCCCTACGAGCAGTACTTC.

This clonotype came up a few times. This chain uses TRBV7-9 with TRBJ2-3; TRBD2 matches at 9 bases. CDR3 length: 18 amino acids. Germline CDR1 SEHNR, CDR2 FQNEAQ (reference sequence). After removal of 2 bases from V and 3 bases from J, the junction contained 12 bases not matched to a gene. The CDR3 loop is CASSLSPKSTSGTDTQYF. The DNA of the CDR3 is TGTGCCAGCAGCTTATCCCCGAAGAGTACTAGCGGGACAGATACGCAGTATTTT.

The chain joins TRBV7-3 to TRBJ2-7; D might be TRBD2 (6 bases). CDR1 and CDR2 from the germline V gene are SGHTA and FQGTGA. The V end was cut by 5 bases, the J end by 3 bases, with 17 bases between. This CDR3 comprises 15 residues. CDR3 DNA sequence: TGTGCCAGCAGCCAAGGAGGCGGGATCTTCTACGAGCAGTACTTC. This encodes CASSQGGGIFYEQYF. The entire variable domain, with the rest obtained from reference TRBV7-3 and TRBJ2-7, is as follows: GAGVSQTPSNKVTEKGKYVELRCDPISGHTALYWYRQSLGQGPEFLIYFQGTGAADDSGLPNDRFFAVRPEGSVSTLKIQRTERGDSAVYLCASSQGGGIFYEQYFGPGTRLTVT.

This clonotype appeared a few times. The V gene is TRBV29-1, the J gene TRBJ2-7; TRBD1 is a possible D gene (6 bases). CDR1 is SQVTM, CDR2 ANQGSEA, per germline. The CDR3 extends over 15 amino acids. V lost 4 bases to trimming and J lost 2 bases, with 18 bases between them. CDR3: CSVGGRPGTPYEQYF. DNA of the CDR3: TGCAGCGTTGGGGGCAGACCTGGGACACCCTACGAGCAGTACTTC.

The genes are TRBV6-6 and TRBJ2-4, with D tentatively TRBD1 or TRBD2 (6 bases each). Trimming shortened V by 2 bases and J by 13 bases, and 15 bases separated the two germline ends. CDR1 is MNHNY, CDR2 SVGAGI, per germline (reference sequence). The CDR3 contains 13 residues. The CDR3 sequence: CASSYPGAGEQYF. The CDR3 DNA follows: TGTGCCAGCAGTTACCCGGGGGCAGGGGAGCAGTACTTC.

This chain joins TRBV7-2 and TRBJ1-2, with TRBD1 as a possible D gene (6 bases). CDR1 and CDR2 (germline): SGHTA, FQGNSA. CDR3 length equals 14 residues. V shed 5 bases and J shed 7 bases, with 17 bases lying between them. Here the CDR3 DNA reads TGTGCCAGCAGCGGGGGCGGATCAACTCGTGGCTACACCTTC. Translating it yields CASSGGGSTRGYTF.